Ten or more counts support the clone carrying this TCR beta chain. Sample barcodes and UMIs were carried by the TCR alpha and TCR beta cDNA libraries that 5'RACE generated with constant-segment primers. A single record per CDR3 protein comes from TCRdb applying MiXCR to the 5' RACE reads. The sample shows fewer than 30,000 distinct CDR3 sequences, 12% of them seen only once. The data are from a study of T-cell memory formation after mild COVID-19. The germline CDR1 and CDR2 sequences are DFQATT and SNEGSKA (reference sequence). There are 14 residues in the CDR3. Trimming shortened V by 1 base and J by 2 bases, and 12 bases separated the two germline ends.

Sequencing was done on a sample of PBMCs or a T cell subset sorted from them (not recorded which). This chain uses TRBV20-1 with TRBJ2-7, with D perhaps given as TRBD1 or TRBD2 (5 bases each). This TCR derives from an adult woman who had mild COVID-19 (a few samples of this study predate the infection). Cell type and time point are not known. The DNA of the CDR3 is TGCAGTGCTAGAGGTGGGGACCGACCCTACGAGCAGTACTTC. It translates to CSARGGDRPYEQYF.